These 7 T cell receptor beta chains were all obtained from the same sample, sequenced in a study of cytomegalovirus exposure and HLA in healthy donors. PCR involved 60 Vbeta and 13 Jbeta primers. The protocol was immunoSEQ multiplex PCR, while the TCRdb copy is restricted to in-frame clones and leaves out a portion. The repertoire holds 150,000 to 200,000 clones, with about 62% as singletons. The specimen sequenced was PBMCs. The receptors come from a middle-aged man in good health and CMV-seronegative.

CDR3 DNA: TGTGCCAGCAGCTTCGGGGTAGCGAACACCGGGGAGCTGTTTTTT. The encoded protein is CASSFGVANTGELFF. This chain uses TRBV11-2 with TRBJ2-2; weak D call: TRBD2 (5 bases). Germline CDR1 SGHAT, CDR2 FQNNGV. Trimming pared 3 bases from V and 0 bases from J, leaving 8 bases between. This CDR3 spans 15 amino acids.

This clone was seen more than once but under ten times. The chain recombines TRBV2 with TRBJ1-5, with 9 positions matching TRBD1. CDR1 is SNHLY and CDR2 is FYNNEI in the germline V gene. The length of the CDR3 is 13 residues. V shed 11 bases, J shed 3 bases, and the junction held 5 bases outside the gene matches. The CDR3 spells CAWRDRVNQPQHF. The CDR3 DNA reads as TGTGCCTGGCGGGACAGGGTCAATCAGCCCCAGCATTTT.

This chain connects TRBV7-8 to TRBJ1-2; tentatively, D is TRBD1 (6 bases). Germline CDR1 and CDR2: SGHVS and FQNEAQ. The CDR3 runs 14 residues. Trimming pared 1 base from V and 8 bases from J, leaving 14 bases between. CDR3 sequence: CASSLEGGLEGYTF. The CDR3 nucleotides are TGTGCCAGCAGCTTAGAGGGGGGGCTGGAAGGCTACACCTTC.

The chain carries TRBV7-9 and TRBJ2-1, with a possible D match to TRBD2 (6 bases). The CDR3 runs 15 residues. Germline V gives CDR1 SEHNR, CDR2 FQNEAQ (reference sequence). Trimming stripped 5 bases from V and 10 bases from J, with 21 bases between. DNA of the CDR3: TGTGCCAGCAGCCGAACGGGGGAGCTAGTTCCGGAGCAGTTCTTC. Encoded protein: CASSRTGELVPEQFF. The variable domain in full, completed from reference TRBV7-9 and TRBJ2-1, reads DTGVSQNPRHKITKRGQNVTFRCDPISEHNRLYWYRQTLGQGPEFLTYFQNEAQLEKSRLLSDRFSAERPKGSFSTLEIQRTEQGDSAMYLCASSRTGELVPEQFFGPGTRLTVL.

This chain connects TRBV6-6 to TRBJ1-1; 9 nucleotides line up with TRBD1. This CDR3 contains 16 residues. From germline, CDR1 is MNHNY and CDR2 SVGAGI (reference sequence). V shed 4 bases, J shed 0 bases, and the junction held 6 bases outside the gene matches. Written as DNA, the CDR3 is TGTGCCAGCAGTTCCGGGACAGGGTCGGTGAACACTGAAGCTTTCTTT. It translates to CASSSGTGSVNTEAFF.

This clone was picked up a small number of times. The rearrangement joins TRBV7-2 to TRBJ2-3; 9 bases fit TRBD2. The CDR3 runs to 15 residues. Unmatched junction bases numbered 8, after V lost 7 bases and J lost 3 bases. In germline, CDR1 is SGHTA, CDR2 FQGNSA. The CDR3 nucleotides read TGTGCCAGCAAGAATAGCGGGGGTCGGACAGATACGCAGTATTTT. It is translated as CASKNSGGRTDTQYF.

V and J are TRBV5-6 and TRBJ1-2; 10 bases align to TRBD1. Germline V gene data show CDR1 as SGHDT and CDR2 as YYEEEE. The CDR3 extends over 15 amino acids. The J segment lost 5 bases and the V segment lost 1 base, leaving 5 bases of the junction unmatched. CDR3 nucleotide sequence: TGTGCCAGCAGCTTGTGGGGACAGGGGTCGTATGGCTACACCTTC. It specifies CASSLWGQGSYGYTF.